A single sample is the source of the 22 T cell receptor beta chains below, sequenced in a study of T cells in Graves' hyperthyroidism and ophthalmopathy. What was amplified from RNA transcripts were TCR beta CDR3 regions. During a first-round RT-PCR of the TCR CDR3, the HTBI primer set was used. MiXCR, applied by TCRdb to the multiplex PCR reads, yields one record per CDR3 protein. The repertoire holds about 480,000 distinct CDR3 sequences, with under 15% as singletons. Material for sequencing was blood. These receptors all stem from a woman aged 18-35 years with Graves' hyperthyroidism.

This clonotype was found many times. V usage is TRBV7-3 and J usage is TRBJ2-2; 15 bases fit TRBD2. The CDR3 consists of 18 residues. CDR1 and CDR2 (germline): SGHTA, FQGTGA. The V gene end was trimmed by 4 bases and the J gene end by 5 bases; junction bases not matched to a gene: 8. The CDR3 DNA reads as TGTGCCAGCAGCTCACCTCCAGGACTAGCGGGAGGGACCGGGGAGCTGTTTTTT. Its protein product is CASSSPPGLAGGTGELFF.

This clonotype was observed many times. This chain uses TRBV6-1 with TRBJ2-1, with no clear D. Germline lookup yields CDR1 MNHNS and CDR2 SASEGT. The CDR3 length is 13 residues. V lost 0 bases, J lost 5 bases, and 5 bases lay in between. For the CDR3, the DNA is TGTGCCAGCAGTGAAGCCATAAACAATGAGCAGTTCTTC. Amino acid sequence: CASSEAINNEQFF.

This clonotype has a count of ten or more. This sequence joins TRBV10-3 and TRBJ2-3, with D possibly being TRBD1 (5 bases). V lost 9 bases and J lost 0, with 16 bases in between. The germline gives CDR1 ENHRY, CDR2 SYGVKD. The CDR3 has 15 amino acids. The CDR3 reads CAMGNGAPSTDTQYF. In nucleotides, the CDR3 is TGTGCCATGGGTAATGGGGCACCGAGCACAGATACGCAGTATTTT.

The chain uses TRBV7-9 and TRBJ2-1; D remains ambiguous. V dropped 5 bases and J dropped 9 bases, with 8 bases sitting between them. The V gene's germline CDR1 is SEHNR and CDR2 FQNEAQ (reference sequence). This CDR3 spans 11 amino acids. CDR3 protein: CASSPLIEQFF. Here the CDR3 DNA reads TGTGCCAGCAGCCCCCTCATTGAGCAGTTCTTC.

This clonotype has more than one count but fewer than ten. The CDR3 here is CASNPSYTLNTEAFF. DNA of the CDR3: TGTGCCAGTAACCCAAGCTACACCTTGAACACTGAAGCTTTCTTT. The chain carries TRBV19 and TRBJ1-1, with D hard to call. CDR1 LNHDA and CDR2 SQIVND come from the germline V gene (reference sequence). The V gene lost 7 bases and the J gene lost 0 bases, with 15 bases spanning the gap. This CDR3 comprises 15 residues.

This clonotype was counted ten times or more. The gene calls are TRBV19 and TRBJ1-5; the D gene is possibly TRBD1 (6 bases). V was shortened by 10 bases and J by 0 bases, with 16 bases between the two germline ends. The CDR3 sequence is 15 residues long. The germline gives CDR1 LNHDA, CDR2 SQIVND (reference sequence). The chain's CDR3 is CATKGGAASNQPQHF. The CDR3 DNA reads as TGTGCCACCAAAGGGGGGGCAGCTAGCAATCAGCCCCAGCATTTT.

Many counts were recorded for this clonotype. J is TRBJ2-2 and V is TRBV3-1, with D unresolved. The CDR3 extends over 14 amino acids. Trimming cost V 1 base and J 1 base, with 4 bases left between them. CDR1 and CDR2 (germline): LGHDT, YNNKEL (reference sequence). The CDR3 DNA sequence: TGTGCCAGCAGCCAAGGATGGAACACCGGGGAGCTGTTTTTT. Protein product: CASSQGWNTGELFF. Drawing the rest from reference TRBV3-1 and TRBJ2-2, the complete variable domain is DTAVSQTPKYLVTQMGNDKSIKCEQNLGHDTMYWYKQDSKKFLKIMFSYNNKELIINETVPNRFSPKSPDKAHLNLHINSLELGDSAVYFCASSQGWNTGELFFGEGSRLTVL.

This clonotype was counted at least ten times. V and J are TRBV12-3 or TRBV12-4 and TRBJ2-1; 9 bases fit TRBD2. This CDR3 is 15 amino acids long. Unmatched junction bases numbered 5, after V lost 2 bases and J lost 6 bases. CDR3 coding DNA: TGTGCCAGCAGTTTACCGGGACTAGCTTTCAATGAGCAGTTCTTC. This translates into CASSLPGLAFNEQFF.

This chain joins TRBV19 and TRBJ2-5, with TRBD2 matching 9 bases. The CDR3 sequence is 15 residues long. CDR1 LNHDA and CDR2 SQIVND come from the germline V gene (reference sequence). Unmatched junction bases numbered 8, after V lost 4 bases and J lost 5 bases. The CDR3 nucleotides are TGTGCCAGTAGTAACCTAGCGGGATGCAGGGAGACCCAGTACTTC. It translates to CASSNLAGCRETQYF.

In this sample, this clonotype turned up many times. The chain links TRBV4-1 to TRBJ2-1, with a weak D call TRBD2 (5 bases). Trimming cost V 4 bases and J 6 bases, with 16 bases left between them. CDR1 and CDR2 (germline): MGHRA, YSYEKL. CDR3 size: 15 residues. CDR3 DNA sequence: TGCGCCAGCAGCCGATTCCAGGACGGAGGCAATGAGCAGTTCTTC. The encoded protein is CASSRFQDGGNEQFF.

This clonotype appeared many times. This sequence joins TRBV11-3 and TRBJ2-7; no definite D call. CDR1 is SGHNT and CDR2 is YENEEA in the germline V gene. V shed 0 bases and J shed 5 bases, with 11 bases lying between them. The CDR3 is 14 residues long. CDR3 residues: CASSLDLAANEQYF. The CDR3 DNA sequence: TGTGCCAGCAGCTTAGATCTTGCGGCTAACGAGCAGTACTTC.

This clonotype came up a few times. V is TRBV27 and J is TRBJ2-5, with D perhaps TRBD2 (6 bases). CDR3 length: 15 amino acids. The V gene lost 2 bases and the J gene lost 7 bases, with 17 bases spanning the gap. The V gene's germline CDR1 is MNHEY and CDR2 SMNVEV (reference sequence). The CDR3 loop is CASSLRNSIGGTQYF. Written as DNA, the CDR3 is TGTGCCAGCAGTTTAAGGAACTCAATCGGGGGGACCCAGTACTTC.

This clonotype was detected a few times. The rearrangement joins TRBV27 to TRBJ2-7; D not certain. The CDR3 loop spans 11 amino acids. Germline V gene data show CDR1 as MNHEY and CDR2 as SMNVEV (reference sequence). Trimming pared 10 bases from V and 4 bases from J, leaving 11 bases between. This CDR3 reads CATYAGYEQYF. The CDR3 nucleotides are TGTGCCACCTACGCCGGGTACGAGCAGTACTTC.

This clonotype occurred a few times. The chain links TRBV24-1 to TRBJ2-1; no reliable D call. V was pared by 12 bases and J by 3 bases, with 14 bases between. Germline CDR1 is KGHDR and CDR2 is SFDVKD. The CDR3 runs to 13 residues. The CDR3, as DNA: TGTGCCCCAGAACTGCAGGTCTACAATGAGCAGTTCTTC. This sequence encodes CAPELQVYNEQFF.

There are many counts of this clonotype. CDR3 protein: CASSFRLAGRKTDTQYF. The CDR3 bases are TGTGCCAGCAGTTTCCGACTAGCGGGAAGAAAAACAGATACGCAGTATTTT. The gene calls are TRBV12-3 or TRBV12-4 and TRBJ2-3; TRBD2 agrees at 11 bases. J gave up 3 bases and V 3 bases, and 8 bases lay outside the gene matches. The length of the CDR3 is 17 residues.

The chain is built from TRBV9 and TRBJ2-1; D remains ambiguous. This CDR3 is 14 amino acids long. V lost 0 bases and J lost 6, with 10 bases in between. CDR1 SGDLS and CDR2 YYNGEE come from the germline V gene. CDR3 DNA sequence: TGTGCCAGCAGCGTAGCGGCCCCCTCCAATGAGCAGTTCTTC. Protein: CASSVAAPSNEQFF.

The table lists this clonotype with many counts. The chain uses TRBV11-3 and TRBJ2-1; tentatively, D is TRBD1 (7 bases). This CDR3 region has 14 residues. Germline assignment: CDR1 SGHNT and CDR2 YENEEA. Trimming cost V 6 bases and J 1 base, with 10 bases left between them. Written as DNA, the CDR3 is TGTGCCAGCAGGGGGGGACAGTCCTACAATGAGCAGTTCTTC. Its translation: CASRGGQSYNEQFF.

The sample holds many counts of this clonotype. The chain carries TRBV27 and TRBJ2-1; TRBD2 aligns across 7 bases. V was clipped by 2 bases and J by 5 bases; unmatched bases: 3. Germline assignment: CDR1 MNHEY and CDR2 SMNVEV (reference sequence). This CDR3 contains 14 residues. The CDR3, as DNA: TGTGCCAGCAGTTTACGACTAGCACACAATGAGCAGTTCTTC. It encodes CASSLRLAHNEQFF.

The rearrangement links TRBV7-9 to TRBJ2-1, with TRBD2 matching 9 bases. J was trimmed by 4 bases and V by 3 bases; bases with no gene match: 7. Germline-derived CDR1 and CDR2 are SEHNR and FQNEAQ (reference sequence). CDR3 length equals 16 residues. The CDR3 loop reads CASSFPGTSRYNEQFF. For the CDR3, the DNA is TGTGCCAGCAGCTTTCCCGGGACTAGCAGATACAATGAGCAGTTCTTC. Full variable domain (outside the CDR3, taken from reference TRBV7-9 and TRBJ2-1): DTGVSQNPRHKITKRGQNVTFRCDPISEHNRLYWYRQTLGQGPEFLTYFQNEAQLEKSRLLSDRFSAERPKGSFSTLEIQRTEQGDSAMYLCASSFPGTSRYNEQFFGPGTRLTVL.

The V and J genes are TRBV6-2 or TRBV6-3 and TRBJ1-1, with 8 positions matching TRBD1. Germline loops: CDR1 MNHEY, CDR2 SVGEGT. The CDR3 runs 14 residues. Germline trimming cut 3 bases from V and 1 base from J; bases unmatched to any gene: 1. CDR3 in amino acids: CASSYQGANTEAFF. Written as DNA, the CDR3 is TGTGCCAGCAGTTATCAGGGGGCGAACACTGAAGCTTTCTTT.

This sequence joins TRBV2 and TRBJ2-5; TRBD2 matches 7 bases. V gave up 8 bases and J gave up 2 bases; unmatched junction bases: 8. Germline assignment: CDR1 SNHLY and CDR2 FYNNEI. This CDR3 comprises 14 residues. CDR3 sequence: CASGGVGAQETQYF. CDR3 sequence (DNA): TGTGCCAGCGGGGGGGTGGGCGCACAAGAGACCCAGTACTTC.

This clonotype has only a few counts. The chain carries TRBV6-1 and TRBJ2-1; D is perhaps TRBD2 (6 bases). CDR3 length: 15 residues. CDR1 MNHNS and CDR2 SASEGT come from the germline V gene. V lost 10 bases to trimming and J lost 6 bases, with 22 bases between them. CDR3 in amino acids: CAIMSGSEGSNEQFF. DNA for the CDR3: TGTGCCATCATGTCCGGGTCGGAGGGGTCCAATGAGCAGTTCTTC.